One sample yielded the 20 T cell receptor beta chains listed below, sequenced in a study of siplizumab effects on memory and regulatory T cells. Measured with immunoSEQ multiplex PCR; TCRdb has only the in-frame clones, and not every one. The sample includes over 100,000 clones, 93% of them seen just once. The material sequenced was Tregs sorted from blood. All receptors derive from a human donor in good health.

V gene TRBV10-3 combines with J gene TRBJ2-3; a weak D match, TRBD2 (6 bases). V dropped 6 bases and J dropped 2 bases, with 12 bases sitting between them. CDR3 length: 14 amino acids. From germline, CDR1 is ENHRY and CDR2 SYGVKD. CDR3 nucleotide sequence: TGTGCCATCAGCACTAGCCCCCTCACAGATACGCAGTATTTT. This sequence encodes CAISTSPLTDTQYF.

The chain couples TRBV5-4 to TRBJ2-5, with a weak D call TRBD2 (6 bases). Trimming took off 4 bases at V and 5 bases at J, with 9 bases between the two ends. The CDR3 extends over 12 amino acids. Germline V CDR1 and CDR2: SGHNT, YYREEE (reference sequence). CDR3 residues: CASSGDWETQYF. The CDR3 nucleotides are TGTGCCAGCAGCGGGGACTGGGAGACCCAGTACTTC. Supplemented by reference TRBV5-4 and TRBJ2-5, the full variable domain reads ETGVTQSPTHLIKTRGQQVTLRCSSQSGHNTVSWYQQALGQGPQFIFQYYREEENGRGNFPPRFSGLQFPNYSSELNVNALELDDSALYLCASSGDWETQYFGPGTRLLVL.

The rearrangement links TRBV5-6 to TRBJ2-2; tentatively, D is TRBD2 (5 bases). Trimming left V 4 bases short and J 9 bases short, with 13 bases between. The CDR3 runs 13 residues. In germline, CDR1 is SGHDT, CDR2 YYEEEE. The CDR3 protein is CASSRGKGWELFF. The CDR3 DNA reads TGTGCCAGCAGCCGAGGGAAGGGTTGGGAGCTGTTTTTT.

In its sample, this clone was seen once. The chain employs TRBV5-1 and TRBJ2-1, with D tentatively TRBD1 (7 bases). The CDR3 loop spans 15 amino acids. Germline CDR1 SGHRS, CDR2 YFSETQ. Trimming shortened V by 3 bases and J by 5 bases, and 15 bases separated the two germline ends. The CDR3 DNA follows: TGCGCCAGCAGCTCGGCGGGACAGCCTCACAATGAGCAGTTCTTC. As protein: CASSSAGQPHNEQFF.

The rearrangement uses TRBV5-5 and TRBJ1-2; D ambiguous. V lost 5 bases, J lost 7 bases, and 18 bases lay in between. Germline V CDR1 and CDR2: SGHKS, YYEKEE (reference sequence). The CDR3 consists of 14 residues. CDR3 DNA sequence: TGTGCCAGCAGACATGTAGGGAGGGAAGGTGGCTACACCTTC. This gives the protein CASRHVGREGGYTF.

The rearrangement links TRBV7-9 to TRBJ2-1; 10 bases map to TRBD2. CDR1 SEHNR and CDR2 FQNEAQ come from the germline V gene (reference sequence). V shed 6 bases and J 2 bases; nucleotides not matched to a gene: 7. CDR3 length: 16 amino acids. The CDR3 spells CASRPGLAATYNEQFF. CDR3 nucleotides: TGTGCCAGCAGACCCGGACTAGCGGCCACCTACAATGAGCAGTTCTTC. The whole variable domain, filled in from reference TRBV7-9 and TRBJ2-1, reads DTGVSQNPRHKITKRGQNVTFRCDPISEHNRLYWYRQTLGQGPEFLTYFQNEAQLEKSRLLSDRFSAERPKGSFSTLEIQRTEQGDSAMYLCASRPGLAATYNEQFFGPGTRLTVL.

V and J are TRBV13 and TRBJ1-2; D perhaps matches TRBD1 (6 bases). Germline CDR1 PRHDT, CDR2 FYEKMQ (reference sequence). Deletions cut 6 bases from V and 1 base from J, with 9 bases between. This CDR3 has 13 amino acids. DNA of the CDR3: TGTGCCAGCAGGGACAGCAATAACTATGGCTACACCTTC. Its protein product is CASRDSNNYGYTF.

The rearrangement joins TRBV30 to TRBJ2-6; no firm D call. Deletions cut 3 bases from V and 0 bases from J, with 15 bases between. Germline V CDR1 and CDR2: GTSNPN, SVGIG (reference sequence). This CDR3 has 17 residues. CDR3 amino acids: CAWSLNPVVSGANVLTF. CDR3 nucleotides: TGTGCCTGGAGCCTAAACCCGGTGGTCTCTGGGGCCAACGTCCTGACTTTC.

This clone has only one observation. The CDR3 here is CSAARREQFF. The CDR3 DNA sequence: TGCAGTGCTGCCCGGAGGGAGCAGTTCTTC. J is TRBJ2-1 and V is TRBV20-1; maybe TRBD2 (5 bases). V was cut by 5 bases and J by 10 bases, with 9 bases left in between. From germline, CDR1 is DFQATT and CDR2 SNEGSKA (reference sequence). This CDR3 contains 10 residues.

This clone was seen once. This sample includes further DNA sequences coding for the same CDR3. This chain connects TRBV5-1 to TRBJ1-4; D gene ambiguous. The CDR3 contains 14 residues. V dropped 0 bases and J dropped 1 base, with 4 bases sitting between them. Germline loops: CDR1 SGHRS, CDR2 YFSETQ. The CDR3 is CASSLGGTNEKLFF. As DNA, the CDR3 is TGCGCCAGCAGCTTGGGTGGAACTAATGAAAAACTGTTTTTT.

The rearrangement uses TRBV19 and TRBJ2-7; D is unresolved. Germline CDR1 and CDR2: LNHDA and SQIVND (reference sequence). V dropped 6 bases and J dropped 6 bases, with 15 bases sitting between them. The CDR3 runs to 13 residues. The CDR3 bases are TGTGCCAGTAGAGTCCTCGGACGGGCCGAGCAGTACTTC. Protein product: CASRVLGRAEQYF.

The count of this clone is one. This chain links TRBV2 with TRBJ2-2, with TRBD2 identical over 8 bases. The CDR3 covers 15 residues. Germline V CDR1 and CDR2: SNHLY, FYNNEI. The trim removed 5 bases at V and 5 bases at J, leaving 7 bases unmatched. CDR3 residues: CASSLISGVTGELFF. CDR3 coding DNA: TGTGCCAGCAGTCTAATTAGCGGGGTGACCGGGGAGCTGTTTTTT. Combining the CDR3 with reference TRBV2 and TRBJ2-2 gives the whole variable domain EPEVTQTPSHQVTQMGQEVILRCVPISNHLYFYWYRQILGQKVEFLVSFYNNEISEKSEIFDDQFSVERPDGSNFTLKIRSTKLEDSAMYFCASSLISGVTGELFFGEGSRLTVL.

The V call is TRBV30, the J call TRBJ1-2, with D hard to call. The CDR3 is 12 residues long. Germline CDR1 GTSNPN, CDR2 SVGIG (reference sequence). Trimming took 1 base from V and 1 from J, leaving 4 bases between them. In nucleotides, the CDR3 is TGTGCCTGGAGTGGAGATAACTATGGCTACACCTTC. Translating it yields CAWSGDNYGYTF.

This chain links TRBV7-2 with TRBJ1-2; weak D call: TRBD1 (5 bases). V was trimmed by 5 bases and J by 1 base, leaving 8 bases between them. The CDR3 has 13 amino acids. Germline V lookup: CDR1 SGHTA, CDR2 FQGNSA. The CDR3 spells CASSRDSNYGYTF. For the CDR3, the DNA is TGTGCCAGCAGCCGAGACAGTAACTATGGCTACACCTTC.

The J gene is TRBJ2-7, the V gene TRBV7-2; D is possibly TRBD1 (6 bases). CDR3 size: 12 residues. Trimming pared 3 bases from V and 7 bases from J, leaving 10 bases between. Germline lookup yields CDR1 SGHTA and CDR2 FQGNSA. DNA of the CDR3: TGTGCCAGCAGCTTTGGGACATCGGAGCAGTACTTC. The encoded protein is CASSFGTSEQYF.

The chain carries TRBV5-1 and TRBJ1-2, with 7 bases fitting TRBD1. V lost 2 bases and J lost 4; bases outside the gene matches: 5. In germline, CDR1 is SGHRS, CDR2 YFSETQ. CDR3 size: 14 residues. In DNA, the CDR3 is TGCGCCAGCAGCTTTGGGACAGAAGTCTATGGCTACACCTTC. Amino acids: CASSFGTEVYGYTF.

The chain is built from TRBV6-5 and TRBJ1-6; D is ambiguous. V gave up 6 bases and J gave up 2 bases, with 11 bases separating them. Germline-derived CDR1 and CDR2 are MNHEY and SVGAGI. This CDR3 comprises 15 residues. CDR3 coding DNA: TGTGCCAGCAGACCGACCGGGGCCTATAATTCACCCCTCCACTTT. Encoded protein: CASRPTGAYNSPLHF.

The chain links TRBV30 to TRBJ2-1; 7 positions match TRBD1. This CDR3 has 15 amino acids. Germline V lookup: CDR1 GTSNPN, CDR2 SVGIG (reference sequence). With 3 bases clipped from V and 9 bases from J, the junction kept 14 bases outside the gene matches. CDR3 sequence (DNA): TGTGCCTGGAGATCCTGGACAGGATCCAGTGGTGAGCAGTTCTTC. It specifies CAWRSWTGSSGEQFF.

The V gene is TRBV5-1, the J gene TRBJ2-7; D is perhaps TRBD2 (5 bases). CDR1 and CDR2 (germline): SGHRS, YFSETQ. V lost 0 bases and J 6 bases, leaving 13 bases between the germline ends. The CDR3 is made up of 14 amino acids. CDR3 DNA sequence: TGCGCCAGCAGCTTGGGAAACACGGGGTTCGAGCAGTACTTC. Amino acid sequence: CASSLGNTGFEQYF. Drawing the rest from reference TRBV5-1 and TRBJ2-7, the complete variable domain is KAGVTQTPRYLIKTRGQQVTLSCSPISGHRSVSWYQQTPGQGLQFLFEYFSETQRNKGNFPGRFSGRQFSNSRSEMNVSTLELGDSALYLCASSLGNTGFEQYFGPGTRLTVT.

The chain recombines TRBV4-3 with TRBJ1-3, with D uncertain. The CDR3 consists of 13 residues. Germline V lookup: CDR1 LGHNA, CDR2 YSLEER. The ends were cut back, 3 bases at V and 3 bases at J, with 6 bases in the middle. In nucleotides, the CDR3 is TGCGCCAGCAGCCAGAATATTGGAAACACCATATATTTT. It is translated as CASSQNIGNTIYF.